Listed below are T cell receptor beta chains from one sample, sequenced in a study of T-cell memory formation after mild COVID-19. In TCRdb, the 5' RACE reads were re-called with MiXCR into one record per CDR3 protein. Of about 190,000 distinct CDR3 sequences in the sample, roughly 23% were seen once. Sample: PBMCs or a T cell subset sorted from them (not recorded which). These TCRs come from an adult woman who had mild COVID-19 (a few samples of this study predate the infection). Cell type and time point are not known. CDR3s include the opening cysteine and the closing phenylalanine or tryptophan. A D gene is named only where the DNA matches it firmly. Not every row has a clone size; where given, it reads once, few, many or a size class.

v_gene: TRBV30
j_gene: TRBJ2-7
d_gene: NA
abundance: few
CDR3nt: TGTGCCTGGAGTCCGGCGTGGGGGACTTCCTACGAGCAGTACTTC
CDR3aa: CAWSPAWGTSYEQYF

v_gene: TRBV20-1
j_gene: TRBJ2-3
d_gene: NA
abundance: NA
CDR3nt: TGCAGTGCTAGTCTTTCGGTAACGAGCACAGATACGCAGTATTTT
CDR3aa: CSASLSVTSTDTQYF

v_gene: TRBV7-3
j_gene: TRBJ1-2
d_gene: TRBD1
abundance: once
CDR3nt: TGTGCCAGCAGCCCGGGACAGGGGGCCAGCCCCCCTAACTATGGATACACCTTC
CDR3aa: CASSPGQGASPPNYGYTF

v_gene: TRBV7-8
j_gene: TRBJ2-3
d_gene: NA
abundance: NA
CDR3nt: TGTGCCAGCACCCTCCGGGGGCTCATAGGGGATACGCAGTATTTT
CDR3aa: CASTLRGLIGDTQYF

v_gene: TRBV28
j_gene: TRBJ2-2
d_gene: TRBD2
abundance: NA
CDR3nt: TGTGCCAGCAGTTTAGGACTAGCGGCCGGGGAGCTGTTTTTT
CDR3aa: CASSLGLAAGELFF

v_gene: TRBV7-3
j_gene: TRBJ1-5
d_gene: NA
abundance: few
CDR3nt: TGTGCCAGCAGCTTATTTTGTCAGCCCCAGCATTTT
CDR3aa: CASSLFCQPQHF

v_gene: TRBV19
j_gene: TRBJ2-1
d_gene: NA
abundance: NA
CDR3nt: TGTGCCAGTAGTATGGCGGCCAACAATGAGCAGTTCTTC
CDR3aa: CASSMAANNEQFF

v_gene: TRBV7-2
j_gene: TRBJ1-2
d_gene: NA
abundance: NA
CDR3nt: TGTGCCAGCAGCCGAGAAATGACGGCTAACTATGGCTACACCTTC
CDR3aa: CASSREMTANYGYTF

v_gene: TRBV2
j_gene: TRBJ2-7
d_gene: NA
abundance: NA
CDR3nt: TGTGCCAGCAGTGTGGGGGATTACTACGAGCAGTACTTC
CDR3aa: CASSVGDYYEQYF

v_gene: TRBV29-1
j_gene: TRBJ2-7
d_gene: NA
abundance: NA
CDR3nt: TGCAGCGTTTTTTGGGGGAACTCCTACGAGCAGTACTTC
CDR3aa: CSVFWGNSYEQYF

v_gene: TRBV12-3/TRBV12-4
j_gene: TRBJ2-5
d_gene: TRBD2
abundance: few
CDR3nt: TGTGCCAGCAGTTCGACTAGCGGCCAAGAGACCCAGTACTTC
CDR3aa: CASSSTSGQETQYF

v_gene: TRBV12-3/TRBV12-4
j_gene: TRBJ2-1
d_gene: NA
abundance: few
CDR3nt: TGTGCCAGCAGTTTGGGTTCAGTCTCCTACAATGAGCAGTTCTTC
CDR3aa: CASSLGSVSYNEQFF

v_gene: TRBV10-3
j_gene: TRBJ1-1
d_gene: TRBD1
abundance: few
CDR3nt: TGTGCCATCAAGGGACAGGAGAACACTGAAGCTTTCTTT
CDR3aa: CAIKGQENTEAFF